This TCR beta chain was retrieved from a study of technical replicates of blood from a handful of donors. Data came from immunoSEQ multiplex PCR; TCRdb stores just in-frame clones and leaves some out. The data hold about 72,000 clones, with approximately 92% observed a single time. The CDR3 extends over 15 amino acids. Material: T cells isolated from PBMCs. The sequence came from a human donor in good health. The chain recombines TRBV21-1 with TRBJ1-4. TRBV21-1 is reported as a pseudogene. CDR3 DNA: TGTGCCAGCAGCAAAACTGAAACGTTAAATGAAAAACTGTTTTTT. This codes for CASSKTETLNEKLFF.